These T cell receptor beta chains were read from a single sample in a study of T cell changes during pregnancy in multiple sclerosis. Repertoires were generated with immunoSEQ multiplex PCR, while TCRdb's copy carries only in-frame clones and drops some. Altogether 45,000 to 55,000 clones are present, 80% to 95% being singletons, with the ten largest covering around 1%. This sample comprised peripheral blood, obtained after pregnancy. These receptor sequences come from a female donor with multiple sclerosis, enrolled in a pregnancy study. The CDR3 runs from the conserved cysteine through the conserved F or W. D genes are given only for firm matches. For some rows the clone size is stated as once, few or many, or as a class when expanded; others skip it.

v_gene	d_gene	j_gene	abundance	CDR3aa	CDR3nt
TRBV27	.	TRBJ1-2	.	CASRLEVRGGYGYTF	TGTGCCAGCAGACTAGAGGTCCGGGGAGGATATGGCTACACCTTC
TRBV7-7	TRBD1	TRBJ2-1	.	CASSPGTGNRRNEQFF	TGTGCTAGCAGCCCGGGGACAGGGAATAGGAGAAATGAGCAGTTCTTC
TRBV11-1	TRBD1	TRBJ2-7	few	CASSPVGQFYEQYF	TGTGCCAGCAGCCCAGTGGGACAGTTCTACGAGCAGTACTTC
TRBV2	.	TRBJ1-2	.	CASNRRRGNYGYTF	TGTGCCAGCAACCGGAGGCGGGGGAACTATGGCTACACCTTC
TRBV5-4	TRBD1	TRBJ2-5	.	CASSSGTDQETQYF	TGTGCCAGCAGCTCTGGGACAGACCAAGAGACCCAGTACTTC
TRBV14	.	TRBJ1-6	.	CASSQDHPRVGSPLHF	TGTGCCAGCAGCCAAGATCACCCCCGGGTTGGGTCACCCCTCCACTTT
TRBV9	.	TRBJ1-6	.	CASSVYPGGSPLHF	TGTGCCAGCAGCGTATACCCCGGGGGTTCACCCCTCCACTTT
TRBV27	TRBD2	TRBJ2-4	.	CASSPRTSGGPGVIQYF	TGTGCCAGCAGTCCCAGGACTAGCGGGGGGCCGGGGGTCATTCAGTACTTC
TRBV7-6	TRBD1	TRBJ1-5	once	CASSLGQGAEQPQHF	TGTGCCAGCAGCTTAGGGCAGGGGGCCGAGCAGCCCCAGCATTTT
TRBV18	TRBD1	TRBJ1-3	.	CASSPSRDRAGNTIYF	TGTGCCAGCTCACCGAGCAGGGACAGGGCCGGAAACACCATATATTTT
TRBV5-1	TRBD1	TRBJ2-5	.	CASSLKGQSHYF	TGCGCCAGCAGCTTGAAGGGACAGTCTCATTACTTC
TRBV4-3	.	TRBJ1-5	.	CASSQERAQPQHF	TGCGCCAGCAGCCAAGAACGAGCTCAGCCCCAGCATTTT
TRBV6-5	.	TRBJ1-1	.	CASSQPRVMNTEAFF	TGTGCCAGCAGTCAACCCAGGGTAATGAACACTGAAGCTTTCTTT
TRBV7-6	.	TRBJ2-5	.	CASSPARNRQETQYF	TGTGCCAGCAGCCCCGCCAGGAACCGTCAAGAGACCCAGTACTTC
TRBV5-4	TRBD1	TRBJ1-2	.	CASSHGQGVGGYTF	TGTGCCAGCAGCCATGGACAGGGGGTAGGCGGCTACACCTTC
TRBV6-1	TRBD2	TRBJ2-7	.	CASRGGQRGDYEQYF	TGTGCCAGCAGGGGAGGGCAGCGGGGGGACTACGAGCAGTACTTC
TRBV11-2	TRBD2	TRBJ2-7	.	CASSFGGSLYEQYF	TGTGCCAGCAGCTTCGGGGGGTCTCTCTACGAGCAGTACTTC
TRBV29-1	.	TRBJ1-1	.	CSVREAESTEAFF	TGCAGCGTCCGGGAAGCAGAGTCCACTGAAGCTTTCTTT
TRBV4-2	TRBD2	TRBJ2-5	.	CASSQEGSGGAVETQYF	TGTGCCAGCAGCCAAGAGGGTAGCGGGGGGGCCGTCGAGACCCAGTACTTC
TRBV19	.	TRBJ2-3	.	CASSIGRTISTDTQYF	TGTGCCAGTAGTATCGGTCGGACTATCAGCACAGATACGCAGTATTTT
TRBV5-6	.	TRBJ2-2	.	CASSLAGPTGELFF	TGTGCCAGCAGCCTCGCGGGCCCCACCGGGGAGCTGTTTTTT
TRBV18	.	TRBJ1-5	.	CASSLNHPGSNQPQHF	TGTGCCAGCTCACTAAACCACCCCGGGAGCAATCAGCCCCAGCATTTT
TRBV27	TRBD1	TRBJ1-5	once	CASSPGQGRQPQHF	TGTGCCAGCAGTCCAGGACAGGGTCGACAGCCCCAGCATTTT
TRBV21-1	.	TRBJ1-6	.	CASSKGGAPGQNSPLHF	TGTGCCAGCAGCAAAGGGGGAGCGCCGGGACAGAATTCACCCCTCCACTTT
TRBV7-7	TRBD1	TRBJ2-5	few	CASSLGQGIMETQYF	TGTGCCAGCAGCTTGGGACAGGGAATAATGGAGACCCAGTACTTC
TRBV10-3	TRBD1	TRBJ1-5	.	CAISPDRAFNQPQHF	TGTGCCATCAGTCCGGACAGGGCCTTTAATCAGCCCCAGCATTTT
TRBV10-3	.	TRBJ1-1	.	CAIIRDMNTEAFF	TGTGCCATCATAAGGGACATGAACACTGAAGCTTTCTTT
TRBV20-1	.	TRBJ1-2	.	CSAMSFGYTF	TGCAGTGCTATGAGCTTTGGCTACACCTTC
TRBV29-1	.	TRBJ1-2	.	CSADRGGGGYTF	TGCAGCGCCGACCGGGGCGGGGGTGGCTACACCTTC
TRBV6-6	.	TRBJ1-1	.	CASSRDSLAEAFF	TGTGCCAGCAGTCGGGACTCCCTGGCTGAAGCTTTCTTT
TRBV5-3	.	TRBJ1-1	.	CARSPGEEGEAFF	TGTGCCAGAAGCCCGGGCGAGGAGGGTGAAGCTTTCTTT
TRBV7-9	.	TRBJ2-5	once	CASGRNQETQYF	TGTGCCAGCGGGCGAAACCAAGAGACCCAGTACTTC
TRBV6-5	.	TRBJ2-5	.	CASSRPGGLQETQYF	TGTGCCAGCAGTCGTCCTGGGGGCTTACAAGAGACCCAGTACTTC
TRBV14	.	TRBJ2-3	.	CASSQERGFTDTQYF	TGTGCCAGCAGCCAAGAAAGGGGGTTCACAGATACGCAGTATTTT
TRBV7-8	.	TRBJ2-7	.	CASSLAWTDEQYF	TGTGCCAGCAGCTTAGCCTGGACAGATGAGCAGTACTTC
TRBV5-4	TRBD2	TRBJ2-1	.	CASSGWTSGDLYNEQFF	TGTGCCAGCAGCGGGTGGACTAGCGGGGACCTCTACAATGAGCAGTTCTTC
TRBV5-6	.	TRBJ2-1	.	CASSWDSGREQFF	TGTGCCAGCAGTTGGGACTCTGGAAGAGAGCAGTTCTTC
TRBV7-9	TRBD1	TRBJ2-7	.	CASSLGQGPREQYF	TGTGCCAGCAGCTTGGGACAGGGGCCGAGGGAGCAGTACTTC
TRBV7-2	TRBD2	TRBJ2-7	.	CASSQGLAGVEQYF	TGTGCCAGCAGCCAAGGACTAGCGGGGGTCGAGCAGTACTTC
TRBV7-8	TRBD1	TRBJ1-4	.	CASSLRPGTGVANEKLFF	TGTGCCAGCAGCTTAAGGCCCGGGACAGGGGTCGCTAATGAAAAACTGTTTTTT
TRBV7-2	.	TRBJ2-5	.	CASSLHGGQETQYF	TGTGCCAGCAGCTTACACGGGGGCCAAGAGACCCAGTACTTC